These 2 T cell receptor beta chains came from one sample sequenced in a study of T cells in Graves' hyperthyroidism and ophthalmopathy. Template material for amplifying TCR beta CDR3 regions consisted of RNA transcripts. The study used the HTBI primer set for a first-round RT-PCR of the TCR CDR3. TCRdb called the multiplex PCR reads again in MiXCR, with one record for every CDR3 protein. The sample holds around 400,000 distinct CDR3 sequences, 20% to 25% seen once. Sequencing was performed on blood. The origin of the receptors is a man in his forties or fifties with Graves' hyperthyroidism.

The chain uses TRBV7-9 and TRBJ2-7; no clear D. Per germline, CDR1 SEHNR and CDR2 FQNEAQ (reference sequence). This CDR3 is 13 amino acids long. The V end was cut by 4 bases, the J end by 5 bases, with 12 bases between. CDR3 in amino acids: CASSSVASDEQYF. CDR3 DNA: TGTGCCAGCAGCTCAGTAGCTAGTGACGAGCAGTACTTC.

As for this clonotype: An end of the junction does not agree with germline; a read error may underlie this. This rearrangement joins TRBV29-1 to TRBJ2-3; 8 bases match TRBD1. Germline V gene lookup returns CDR1 SQVTM and CDR2 ANQGSEA. The CDR3 totals 13 residues. CDR3 nucleotide sequence: TGCAGCGTGGAAGGACAGGGCGCAGATACGCAGTATTTT. Protein product: CSVEGQGADTQYF.